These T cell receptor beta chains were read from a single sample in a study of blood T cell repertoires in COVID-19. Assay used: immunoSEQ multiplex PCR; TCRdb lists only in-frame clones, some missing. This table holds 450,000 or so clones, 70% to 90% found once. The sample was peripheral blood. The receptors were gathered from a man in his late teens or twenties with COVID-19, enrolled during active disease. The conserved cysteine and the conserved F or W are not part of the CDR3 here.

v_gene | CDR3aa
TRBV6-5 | ASSYLYRDTEAF
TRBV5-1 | ASRQAGASNTGELF
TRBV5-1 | ASSLTARGADTQY
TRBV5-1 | ASRRTSGGLYNEQF
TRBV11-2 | ASSLRGGTGFYEQY
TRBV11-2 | ASSPDRDYEQY
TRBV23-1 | ASSLMHVDNQPQH
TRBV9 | ASSPRTSTDTQY
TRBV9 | ASSVGGTEAYEQY
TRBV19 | ASSFGTGAYEQY
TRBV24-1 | ATSDRRTTYEQY
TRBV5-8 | ASSDGLQNTEAF
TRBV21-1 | ASRKDGWYGFAFKRGYEQY
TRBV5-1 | ASSLGGLAGGNEQF
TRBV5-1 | ASSLDGGASRNEQF
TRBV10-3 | AIMKGGDGNTIY
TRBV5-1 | ASSLASGGGYQETQY